Detailed here is one T cell receptor (beta chain). The antigen remains undetermined. PCR used 60 Vbeta primers and 13 Jbeta primers. Some clones are missing from TCRdb's copy, which holds only in-frame ones; the method was immunoSEQ multiplex PCR. The data contain about 92,000 clones, over 70% of them singletons. This sample is part of a study of cytomegalovirus exposure and HLA in healthy donors. This CDR3 is 13 amino acids long. Germline CDR1 reads SGHNT; CDR2 reads YENEEA. J lost 7 bases, V lost 5 bases, and 7 bases had no gene match. General study findings and limits: Overall, roughly 170 TCR beta chains were annotated as cytomegalovirus-associated. The authors excluded some V segments, including TRBV6-2 and TRBV6-3, as indistinguishable.

The sequence was obtained from a man aged 50-59 years in good health and CMV-seropositive. Sequencing was done on a sample of PBMCs. The V and J genes are TRBV11-3 and TRBJ2-5, with 7 bases aligning to TRBD1. The CDR3 sequence is CASSQQGWGTQYF. The CDR3, as DNA: TGTGCCAGCAGCCAACAGGGGTGGGGGACCCAGTACTTC.